This TCR beta chain appears in the sequencing data of a study of T cell responses to AZD1222 COVID-19 vaccine. The data were produced by immunoSEQ multiplex PCR, yet TCRdb's version contains in-frame clones alone and is incomplete. The sample carries about 120,000 clones, approximately 90% recorded once. Trimming took off 7 bases at V and 3 bases at J, with 12 bases between the two ends. The CDR3 is made up of 13 amino acids. In germline, CDR1 is LNHDA, CDR2 SQIVND (reference sequence). Second-dose timings of about 4 or about 12 weeks were pooled. Worth noting for this clone: The antigen is undetermined.

Study-level points and caveats: Across spike, vaccine-associated CD4 TCRs were found, dominant at 160-218 and 743-854.

The sequencing here drew on peripheral blood, taken 28 days after the second AZD1222 dose. The clonotype originates from an adult who received the AZD1222 COVID-19 vaccine. The chain employs TRBV19 and TRBJ1-1; perhaps TRBD1 as D (6 bases). The CDR3 DNA follows: TGTGCCAGTACCCGGACAGTCTACACTGAAGCTTTCTTT. Amino acids: CASTRTVYTEAFF. The complete variable domain, with remaining parts taken from reference TRBV19 and TRBJ1-1, reads DGGITQSPKYLFRKEGQNVTLSCEQNLNHDAMYWYRQDPGQGLRLIYYSQIVNDFQKGDIAEGYSVSREKKESFPLTVTSAQKNPTAFYLCASTRTVYTEAFFGQGTRLTVV.